The clone carrying this TCR beta chain has only a few counts. The V and J ends lost 6 bases and 5 bases respectively, with 11 bases between them. The CDR3 is made up of 13 amino acids. TCR beta CDR3 sequences were amplified from RNA transcripts. Initially, a first-round RT-PCR of the TCR CDR3 employed the HTBI primer set. One entry per CDR3 protein results from TCRdb running MiXCR on the multiplex PCR reads. The sample holds 300,000 or so distinct CDR3 sequences, 16% seen once. These data belong to a study of T cells in Graves' hyperthyroidism and ophthalmopathy. Sequencing used blood. The gene calls are TRBV12-3 or TRBV12-4 and TRBJ1-5; D might be TRBD1 (5 bases). This sequence originates from a man under 40 with Graves' hyperthyroidism. The CDR3 bases are TGTGCCAGCAGCCAAGGGGCGGATCAGCCCCAGCATTTT. This codes for CASSQGADQPQHF.